The 20 T cell receptor beta chains below come from one sample, sequenced in a study of cytomegalovirus exposure and HLA in healthy donors. PCR amplification relied on 60 Vbeta primers (plus 13 Jbeta primers). TCRdb's table, derived via immunoSEQ multiplex PCR, lists solely in-frame clones and lacks some. The table has over 100,000 clones, around 73% seen once; the top ten hold approximately 8%. Sequenced: PBMCs. The receptors originated from a man between 35 and 55 years old in good health and CMV-seronegative.

J is TRBJ1-6 and V is TRBV19, with 8 bases fitting TRBD1. The CDR3 spans 14 residues. The junction had 9 bases not matched to a gene; V was cut back by 10 bases and J by 7 bases. Germline loops: CDR1 LNHDA, CDR2 SQIVND (reference sequence). The CDR3 DNA reads TGTGCCACCCAACCGGGACAGGCAAATTCACCCCTCCACTTT. Translating gives CATQPGQANSPLHF.

The chain links TRBV27 to TRBJ2-6, with 8 bases fitting TRBD1. The J segment lost 0 bases and the V segment lost 5 bases, leaving 3 bases of the junction unmatched. The germline gives CDR1 MNHEY, CDR2 SMNVEV (reference sequence). The CDR3 sequence is 16 residues long. The CDR3 DNA reads TGTGCCAGCAGTGGGGGACAGGACTCTGGGGCCAACGTCCTGACTTTC. This gives the protein CASSGGQDSGANVLTF.

The rearrangement links TRBV11-3 to TRBJ2-1, with 9 nucleotides matching TRBD2. V dropped 0 bases and J dropped 8; count of bases not matched to a gene: 11. Germline V gives CDR1 SGHNT, CDR2 YENEEA. CDR3 length equals 17 residues. The DNA for the CDR3 is TGTGCCAGCAGCTTAGATCTCGGCGGGGGGGGTCTCGATGAGCAGTTCTTC. Its translation is CASSLDLGGGGLDEQFF.

J is TRBJ1-3 and V is TRBV9; D is undetermined. The CDR3 totals 13 residues. V dropped 3 bases and J dropped 4 bases, with 8 bases sitting between them. Germline V gene sequence: CDR1 SGDLS, CDR2 YYNGEE. CDR3 coding DNA: TGTGCCAGCAGCGAAACCACAGGAAACACCATATATTTT. Translated: CASSETTGNTIYF.

The chain recombines TRBV4-1 with TRBJ1-1, with D tentatively TRBD1 (5 bases). Trimming stripped 0 bases from V and 0 bases from J, with 11 bases between. Looked up from germline, CDR1 is MGHRA and CDR2 is YSYEKL. The CDR3 runs to 16 residues. The CDR3 DNA reads TGCGCCAGCAGCCAAGACGTGGGGCTCATGAACACTGAAGCTTTCTTT. This sequence encodes CASSQDVGLMNTEAFF.

The CDR3 DNA reads as TGTGCCACCAGCAGCAGGGGGGCCCAGCCCCAGCATTTT. Its protein is CATSSRGAQPQHF. This rearrangement joins TRBV15 to TRBJ1-5, with 7 bases matching TRBD1. Germline trimming cut 3 bases from V and 7 bases from J; bases unmatched to any gene: 3. The CDR3 runs to 13 residues. CDR1 is LNHNV, CDR2 YYDKDF, per germline (reference sequence).

The chain carries TRBV19 and TRBJ1-2; no reliable D call. This CDR3 is built from 15 residues. Germline CDR1 reads LNHDA; CDR2 reads SQIVND (reference sequence). Between the trimmed V and J ends, which lost 4 bases and 8 bases, there was a span of 20 bases. The CDR3 DNA is TGTGCCAGTAGTACCAGCGGACTGGTGTGGGAAGGCTACACCTTC. Amino acids: CASSTSGLVWEGYTF.

This clone was picked up a small number of times. The J gene is TRBJ1-4, the V gene TRBV7-9; perhaps TRBD1 as D (6 bases). The CDR3 loop spans 12 amino acids. The ends were cut back, 3 bases at V and 10 bases at J, with 9 bases in the middle. The germline V gene encodes CDR1 SEHNR and CDR2 FQNEAQ (reference sequence). The CDR3: CASSLDSGKLFF. Here the CDR3 DNA reads TGTGCCAGCAGCTTGGACAGTGGAAAACTGTTTTTT.

The chain employs TRBV14 and TRBJ1-2; maybe TRBD1 (5 bases). The CDR3 has 15 residues. V lost 4 bases to trimming and J lost 1 base, with 13 bases between them. Germline loops: CDR1 SGHDN, CDR2 FVKESK. The CDR3 sequence: CASSPGRGSNYGYTF. The CDR3 DNA is TGTGCCAGCAGCCCCGGGAGGGGCAGTAACTATGGCTACACCTTC.

This clone has only a few counts. The V call is TRBV29-1, the J call TRBJ2-3; 8 bases are shared with TRBD1. This CDR3 contains 12 residues. With V trimmed by 8 bases and J by 1 base, 2 bases remained unmatched. Germline CDR1 reads SQVTM; CDR2 reads ANQGSEA. As DNA, the CDR3 is TGCAGCTTGGACAGGGGCACAGATACGCAGTATTTT. Amino acid sequence: CSLDRGTDTQYF.

This clone occurred a few times. The chain employs TRBV19 and TRBJ2-2; 12 bases are a match to TRBD1. V lost 7 bases and J lost 5; bases outside the gene matches: 14. Per the germline V gene, CDR1 is LNHDA and CDR2 is SQIVND (reference sequence). This CDR3 comprises 18 residues. The chain's CDR3 is CASTPLPGQGARTGELFF. The CDR3 DNA reads as TGTGCCAGTACCCCCCTCCCGGGACAGGGGGCGCGGACCGGGGAGCTGTTTTTT. Complete variable domain (other parts from reference TRBV19 and TRBJ2-2): DGGITQSPKYLFRKEGQNVTLSCEQNLNHDAMYWYRQDPGQGLRLIYYSQIVNDFQKGDIAEGYSVSREKKESFPLTVTSAQKNPTAFYLCASTPLPGQGARTGELFFGEGSRLTVL.

V and J are TRBV29-1 and TRBJ2-1, with 13 bases matching TRBD2. The V segment lost 8 bases and the J segment 0 bases; nucleotides outside the gene matches: 13. The CDR3 loop spans 18 amino acids. CDR1 is SQVTM, CDR2 ANQGSEA, per germline. The CDR3 sequence is CSIAYLTSGGSSYNEQFF. Here the CDR3 DNA reads TGCAGCATTGCCTATCTGACTAGCGGGGGGAGCTCCTACAATGAGCAGTTCTTC.

This sequence joins TRBV18 and TRBJ2-7; 9 bases map to TRBD1. Germline V gives CDR1 KGHSH, CDR2 LQKENI. The CDR3 runs 15 residues. Trimming at V came to 2 bases and at J to 3 bases, leaving 5 bases not matched to a gene. CDR3 sequence reads: CASSPTGGDRYEQYF. The DNA for the CDR3 is TGTGCCAGCTCACCAACAGGGGGCGACCGCTACGAGCAGTACTTC.

A few counts support this clone. V is TRBV7-8 and J is TRBJ1-6; 7 nucleotides line up with TRBD1. This CDR3 region has 12 residues. V gave up 5 bases and J gave up 11 bases; unmatched junction bases: 3. Germline lookup yields CDR1 SGHVS and CDR2 FQNEAQ. CDR3 residues: CASSARGAPLHF. CDR3 in DNA: TGTGCCAGCAGCGCCAGGGGGGCACCCCTCCACTTT.

As concerns this clone: The sample holds other DNA sequences that translate to the same CDR3. The chain joins TRBV18 to TRBJ1-1; unclear D gene. This CDR3 contains 13 residues. Germline V lookup: CDR1 KGHSH, CDR2 LQKENI. V was clipped by 3 bases and J by 2 bases, with 7 bases between them. CDR3 DNA: TGTGCCAGCTCACCGGACTTAAACACTGAAGCTTTCTTT. It encodes CASSPDLNTEAFF.

The chain recombines TRBV20-1 with TRBJ2-7; 7 positions match TRBD2. CDR3 length: 11 residues. From germline, CDR1 is DFQATT and CDR2 SNEGSKA (reference sequence). The chain's CDR3 is CTTARGNEQYF. CDR3 bases: TGCACTACCGCGCGGGGGAACGAGCAGTACTTC.

This chain joins TRBV27 and TRBJ2-1; D gene unclear. There are 20 residues in the CDR3. Germline CDR1 MNHEY, CDR2 SMNVEV (reference sequence). Trimming pared 2 bases from V and 0 bases from J, leaving 23 bases between. The CDR3 nucleotides are TGTGCCAGCAGTTTAAAGACTTTGGCCCAGACGTATAGCTCCTACAATGAGCAGTTCTTC. Translated: CASSLKTLAQTYSSYNEQFF.

The chain has TRBV5-6 and TRBJ2-5, with D possibly matching TRBD1 (6 bases). The CDR3 is 15 amino acids. Trimming pared 4 bases from V and 1 base from J, leaving 14 bases between. Germline-derived CDR1 and CDR2 are SGHDT and YYEEEE. The CDR3, as DNA: TGTGCCAGCAGCCCGGTGGGCAGGGGCCAAGAGACCCAGTACTTC. Translating it yields CASSPVGRGQETQYF.

V is TRBV5-1 and J is TRBJ1-4; TRBD1 matches at 7 bases. CDR3 size: 15 residues. V gave up 0 bases and J gave up 5 bases; unmatched junction bases: 4. Germline CDR1 is SGHRS and CDR2 is YFSETQ. The CDR3 loop reads CASSLGDRENEKLFF. The CDR3 DNA reads TGCGCCAGCAGCTTGGGAGACAGGGAAAATGAAAAACTGTTTTTT.

This chain connects TRBV6-5 to TRBJ2-3; the D gene is possibly TRBD2 (7 bases). The CDR3 runs 15 residues. V lost 6 bases, J lost 2 bases, and 15 bases lay in between. Germline loops: CDR1 MNHEY, CDR2 SVGAGI. This CDR3 reads CASSLGGGPTDTQYF. CDR3 sequence (DNA): TGTGCCAGCAGCTTGGGCGGGGGCCCCACAGATACGCAGTATTTT.